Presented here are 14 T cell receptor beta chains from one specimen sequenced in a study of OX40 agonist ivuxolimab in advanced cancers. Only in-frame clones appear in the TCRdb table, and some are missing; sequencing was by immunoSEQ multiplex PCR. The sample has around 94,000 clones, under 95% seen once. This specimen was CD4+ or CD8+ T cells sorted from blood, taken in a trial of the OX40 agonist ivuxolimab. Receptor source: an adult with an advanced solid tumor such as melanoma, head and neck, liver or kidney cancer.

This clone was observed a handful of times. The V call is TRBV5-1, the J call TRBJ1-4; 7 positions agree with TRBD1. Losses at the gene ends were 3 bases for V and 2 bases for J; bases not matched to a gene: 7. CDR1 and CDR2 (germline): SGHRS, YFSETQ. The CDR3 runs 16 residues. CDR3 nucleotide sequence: TGCGCCAGCAGCTCCCAACCGGGACAGACTAATGAAAAACTGTTTTTT. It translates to CASSSQPGQTNEKLFF. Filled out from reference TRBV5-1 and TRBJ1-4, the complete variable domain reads KAGVTQTPRYLIKTRGQQVTLSCSPISGHRSVSWYQQTPGQGLQFLFEYFSETQRNKGNFPGRFSGRQFSNSRSEMNVSTLELGDSALYLCASSSQPGQTNEKLFFGSGTQLSVL.

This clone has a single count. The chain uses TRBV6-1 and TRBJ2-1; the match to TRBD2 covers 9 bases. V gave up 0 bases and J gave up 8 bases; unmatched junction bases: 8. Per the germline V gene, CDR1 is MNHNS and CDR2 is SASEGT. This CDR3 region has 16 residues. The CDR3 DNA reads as TGTGCCAGCAGTGAAGCTCTTAGCGGGAGTGGCTATGAGCAGTTCTTC. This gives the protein CASSEALSGSGYEQFF.

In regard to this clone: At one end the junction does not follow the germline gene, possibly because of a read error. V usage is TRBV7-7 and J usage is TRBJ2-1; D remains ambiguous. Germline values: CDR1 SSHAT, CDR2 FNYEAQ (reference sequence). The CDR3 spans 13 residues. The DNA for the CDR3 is TGTGCTAGCAGCTTAGGATTGGTGAATGAGCAGTTCTTC. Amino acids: CASSLGLVNEQFF.

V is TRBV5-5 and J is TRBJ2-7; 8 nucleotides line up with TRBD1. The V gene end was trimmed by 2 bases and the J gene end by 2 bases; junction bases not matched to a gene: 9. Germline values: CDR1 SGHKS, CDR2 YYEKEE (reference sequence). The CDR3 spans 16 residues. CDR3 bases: TGTGCCAGCAGCTTCCAGGTCGGGACAGGCGCCTACGAGCAGTACTTC. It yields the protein CASSFQVGTGAYEQYF.

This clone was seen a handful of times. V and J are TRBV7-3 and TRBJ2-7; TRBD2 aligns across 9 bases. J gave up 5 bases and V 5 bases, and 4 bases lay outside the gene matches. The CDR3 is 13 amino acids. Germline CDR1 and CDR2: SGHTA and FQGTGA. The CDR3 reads CASSPGLANEQYF. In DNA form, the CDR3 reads TGTGCCAGCAGCCCGGGACTAGCAAACGAGCAGTACTTC.

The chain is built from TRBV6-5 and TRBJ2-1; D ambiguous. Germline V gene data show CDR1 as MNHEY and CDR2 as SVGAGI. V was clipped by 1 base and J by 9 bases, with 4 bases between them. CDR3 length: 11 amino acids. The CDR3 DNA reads TGTGCCAGCAGTTACTTTGGTGAGCAGTTCTTC. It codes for CASSYFGEQFF.

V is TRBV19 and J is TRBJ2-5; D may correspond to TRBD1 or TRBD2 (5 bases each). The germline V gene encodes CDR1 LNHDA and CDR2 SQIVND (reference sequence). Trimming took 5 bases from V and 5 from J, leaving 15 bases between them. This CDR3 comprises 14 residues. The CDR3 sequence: CASSPGRDGETQYF. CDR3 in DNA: TGTGCCAGTAGTCCCGGCCGGGACGGGGAGACCCAGTACTTC. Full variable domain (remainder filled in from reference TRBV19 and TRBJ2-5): DGGITQSPKYLFRKEGQNVTLSCEQNLNHDAMYWYRQDPGQGLRLIYYSQIVNDFQKGDIAEGYSVSREKKESFPLTVTSAQKNPTAFYLCASSPGRDGETQYFGPGTRLLVL.

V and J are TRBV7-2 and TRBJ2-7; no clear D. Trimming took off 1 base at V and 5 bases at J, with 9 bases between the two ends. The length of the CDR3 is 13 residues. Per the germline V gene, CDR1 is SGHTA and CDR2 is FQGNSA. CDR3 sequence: CASSLGPRDEQYF. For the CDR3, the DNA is TGTGCCAGCAGCTTAGGGCCCCGGGACGAGCAGTACTTC.

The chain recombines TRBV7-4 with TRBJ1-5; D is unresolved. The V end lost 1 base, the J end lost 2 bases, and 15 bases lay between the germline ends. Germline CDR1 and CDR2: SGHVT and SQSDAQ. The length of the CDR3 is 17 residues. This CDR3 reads CASSLVPRNGGNQPQHF. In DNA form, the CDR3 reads TGTGCCAGCAGCTTAGTCCCGAGAAATGGCGGCAATCAGCCCCAGCATTTT.

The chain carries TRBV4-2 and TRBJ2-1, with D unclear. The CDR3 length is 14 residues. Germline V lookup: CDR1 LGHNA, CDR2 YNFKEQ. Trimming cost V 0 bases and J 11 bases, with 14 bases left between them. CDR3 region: CASSQDALVIQQFF. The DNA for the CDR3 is TGTGCCAGCAGCCAAGATGCCCTAGTGATCCAGCAGTTCTTC.

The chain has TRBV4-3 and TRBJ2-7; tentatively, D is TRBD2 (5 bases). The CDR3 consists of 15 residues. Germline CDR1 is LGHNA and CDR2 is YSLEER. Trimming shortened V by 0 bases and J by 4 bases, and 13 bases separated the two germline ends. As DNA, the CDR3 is TGCGCCAGCAGCCAAGATAACAGCGGAGTGTACGAGCAGTACTTC. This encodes CASSQDNSGVYEQYF.

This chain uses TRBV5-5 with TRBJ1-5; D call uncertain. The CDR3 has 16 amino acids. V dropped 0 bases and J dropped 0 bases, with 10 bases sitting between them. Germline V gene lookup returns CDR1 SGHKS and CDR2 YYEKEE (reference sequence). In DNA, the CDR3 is TGTGCCAGCAGCTTGGGTTACTCGGATAGCAATCAGCCCCAGCATTTT. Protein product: CASSLGYSDSNQPQHF.

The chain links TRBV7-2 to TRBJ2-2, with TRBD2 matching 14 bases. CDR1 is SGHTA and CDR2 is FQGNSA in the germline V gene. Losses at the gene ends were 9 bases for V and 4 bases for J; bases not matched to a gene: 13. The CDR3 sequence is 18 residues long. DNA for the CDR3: TGTGCCAGTAGTATGGGACTAGCGGGAGTAAGGGGCACCGGGGAGCTGTTTTTT. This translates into CASSMGLAGVRGTGELFF.

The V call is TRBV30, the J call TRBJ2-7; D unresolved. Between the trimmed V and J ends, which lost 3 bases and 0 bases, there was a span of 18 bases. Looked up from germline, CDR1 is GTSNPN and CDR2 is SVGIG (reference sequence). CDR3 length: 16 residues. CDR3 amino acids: CAWRSKGYRSSYEQYF. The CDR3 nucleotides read TGTGCCTGGAGGTCTAAAGGCTATAGATCCTCCTACGAGCAGTACTTC.